This T cell receptor (beta chain) is from a study of molecular identifiers for immune sequencing clone quantification. Findings of the study overall: Highly expanded clone sizes could be underestimated through barcode sharing by identical TCR molecules.

The V segment lost 3 bases and the J segment 4 bases; nucleotides outside the gene matches: 3. The CDR3 is made up of 14 amino acids. Germline lookup yields CDR1 SGHNT and CDR2 YYREEE (reference sequence). Source material for naive CD8 libraries was about 19,000 to 1,000,000 sorted cells, with 10%, 30% or 50% RNA. Based on a CD8+CD4-CCR7+CD45RA+ profile, naive CD8 T cells were sorted. In the case of this clonotype: Its antigen is unidentified.

TCRdb re-called the PCR reads with MiXCR, one entry per CDR3 protein. The sample carries about 500,000 distinct CDR3 sequences, around 23% recorded once. The chain is built from TRBV5-4 and TRBJ2-2; TRBD1 aligns across 7 bases. Sequencing was performed on naive CD8+ T cells from blood, with Jurkat cell RNA spiked in. Subset here: FACS-sorted CD8+CD4-CCR7+CD45RA+ naive T cells. This clonotype was sampled from a human donor in good health. Some libraries in this study had Jurkat cell RNA spiked in. The chain's CDR3 is CASSSTGLTGELFF. In nucleotides, the CDR3 is TGTGCCAGCAGCTCGACAGGGCTCACCGGGGAGCTGTTTTTT.